Listed here are 23 T cell receptor beta chains from one sample, sequenced in a study of blood T cell repertoires in COVID-19. Sequencing was performed with immunoSEQ multiplex PCR; in TCRdb, only in-frame clones are kept and a portion is missing. The sample has tens of thousands of clones, 75% to 90% seen once; the top ten hold 1.3%. What was sequenced was peripheral blood. The origin of the receptors is a man aged 60 to 69 with acute or convalescent COVID-19.

The chain links TRBV28 to TRBJ1-5; unclear D gene. Germline lookup yields CDR1 MDHEN and CDR2 SYDVKM. Deletions cut 4 bases from V and 4 bases from J, with 5 bases between. This CDR3 comprises 12 residues. The CDR3 here is CASSSTNQPQHF. In DNA, the CDR3 is TGTGCCAGCAGTTCCACAAATCAGCCCCAGCATTTT.

The chain couples TRBV11-2 to TRBJ2-3, with D unresolved. V shed 5 bases and J shed 1 base, with 13 bases lying between them. The CDR3 is 15 residues long. Germline V gives CDR1 SGHAT, CDR2 FQNNGV. CDR3 residues: CASSPDIQRTDTQYF. CDR3 DNA sequence: TGTGCCAGCAGCCCTGATATACAGCGCACAGATACGCAGTATTTT.

The chain combines TRBV2 with TRBJ2-7; TRBD1 matches at 7 bases. Germline trimming cut 7 bases from V and 2 bases from J; bases unmatched to any gene: 11. The CDR3 loop spans 15 amino acids. The germline gives CDR1 SNHLY, CDR2 FYNNEI. Here the CDR3 reads CASTRGPVKTYEQYF. The CDR3 nucleotides read TGTGCCAGCACGAGGGGGCCGGTGAAAACCTACGAGCAGTACTTC.

The genes are TRBV28 and TRBJ2-5; D perhaps matches TRBD1 (6 bases). Germline lookup yields CDR1 MDHEN and CDR2 SYDVKM. The V end was cut by 5 bases, the J end by 2 bases, with 18 bases between. The CDR3 spans 16 residues. The chain's CDR3 is CASSTRKQGIQETQYF. The CDR3 nucleotides are TGTGCCAGCAGTACAAGAAAACAGGGAATACAAGAGACCCAGTACTTC.

This clone was counted a single time. This chain uses TRBV5-1 with TRBJ2-5; 9 bases match TRBD1. Trimming at V came to 4 bases and at J to 4 bases, leaving 8 bases not matched to a gene. The CDR3 consists of 15 residues. Germline CDR1 and CDR2: SGHRS and YFSETQ. The DNA of the CDR3 is TGCGCCAGCAGCCCTAGACAGGGGGGTGGAGAGACCCAGTACTTC. Translation gives CASSPRQGGGETQYF. Full variable domain (missing parts from reference TRBV5-1 and TRBJ2-5): KAGVTQTPRYLIKTRGQQVTLSCSPISGHRSVSWYQQTPGQGLQFLFEYFSETQRNKGNFPGRFSGRQFSNSRSEMNVSTLELGDSALYLCASSPRQGGGETQYFGPGTRLLVL.

J is TRBJ2-7 and V is TRBV28; D is possibly TRBD1 (6 bases). The germline V gene has CDR1 MDHEN and CDR2 SYDVKM. This CDR3 spans 14 amino acids. V was pared by 3 bases and J by 2 bases, with 11 bases between. DNA of the CDR3: TGTGCCAGCAGTTTCACAGGGATAACCTACGAGCAGTACTTC. Its translation is CASSFTGITYEQYF.

This rearrangement joins TRBV27 to TRBJ1-2; 8 bases align to TRBD1. The length of the CDR3 is 17 residues. The ends lost 5 bases at V and 2 bases at J; junction bases unmatched: 13. Germline assignment: CDR1 MNHEY and CDR2 SMNVEV (reference sequence). The chain's CDR3 is CASSRVKPTGVNYGYTF. The DNA for the CDR3 is TGTGCCAGCAGTAGAGTTAAGCCGACAGGGGTGAACTATGGCTACACCTTC.

The chain carries TRBV19 and TRBJ2-1; 7 nucleotides match TRBD1. V gave up 4 bases and J gave up 2 bases; unmatched junction bases: 5. The length of the CDR3 is 15 residues. The V gene's germline CDR1 is LNHDA and CDR2 SQIVND (reference sequence). The CDR3 here is CASSTTGTAYNEQFF. The DNA for the CDR3 is TGTGCCAGTAGTACCACCGGGACAGCCTACAATGAGCAGTTCTTC.

The chain couples TRBV28 to TRBJ2-3, with D perhaps matching TRBD2 (5 bases). Per germline, CDR1 MDHEN and CDR2 SYDVKM. The CDR3 sequence is 15 residues long. V lost 3 bases, J lost 1 base, and 11 bases lay in between. The chain's CDR3 is CASSFEGSGTDTQYF. Here the CDR3 DNA reads TGTGCCAGCAGTTTCGAAGGGAGCGGCACAGATACGCAGTATTTT.

The chain is built from TRBV4-1 and TRBJ1-4; D is uncertain. Germline CDR1 reads MGHRA; CDR2 reads YSYEKL. Trimming stripped 1 base from V and 12 bases from J, with 21 bases between. This CDR3 has 16 residues. The CDR3 reads CASSQGHTAPGGQLFF. The CDR3 nucleotides are TGCGCCAGCAGCCAAGGGCATACAGCCCCCGGAGGGCAACTGTTTTTT.

This chain connects TRBV5-3 to TRBJ2-1; D is unresolved. TRBV5-3 is noted as an ORF with a role that remains uncertain. The V end lost 1 base, the J end lost 3 bases, and 14 bases lay between the germline ends. The CDR3 extends over 16 amino acids. The CDR3 loop is CARSLLWQERYNEQFF. The CDR3 DNA reads TGTGCCAGAAGCTTGCTATGGCAGGAACGCTACAATGAGCAGTTCTTC.

V is TRBV9 and J is TRBJ1-3, with TRBD1 matching over 9 bases. The ends lost 4 bases at V and 0 bases at J; junction bases unmatched: 5. The CDR3 extends over 16 amino acids. CDR1 and CDR2 from the germline V gene are SGDLS and YYNGEE. The CDR3 sequence is CASSLGQGFSGNTIYF. The CDR3 DNA reads TGTGCCAGCAGCTTGGGACAGGGCTTCTCTGGAAACACCATATATTTT.

This rearrangement joins TRBV6-6 to TRBJ2-2, with 9 bases matching TRBD1. V shed 6 bases, J shed 2 bases, and the junction held 7 bases outside the gene matches. This CDR3 has 16 amino acids. Germline CDR1 MNHNY, CDR2 SVGAGI (reference sequence). The CDR3 is CASRIYTGGNTGELFF. CDR3 sequence (DNA): TGTGCCAGCAGAATATATACAGGGGGCAACACCGGGGAGCTGTTTTTT.

Points on this clone: One end of the junction fails to match germline, which may point to a read error. The V and J genes are TRBV13 and TRBJ2-5, with D maybe TRBD2 (6 bases). Germline lookup yields CDR1 PRHDT and CDR2 FYEKMQ (reference sequence). This CDR3 has 14 residues. CDR3 nucleotide sequence: TGTGCCAGCAGCTCGGCAACAGCGGGTGAGATCCAGTACTTC. It yields the protein CASSSATAGEIQYF. The variable domain in full, completed from reference TRBV13 and TRBJ2-5, reads AAGVIQSPRHLIKEKRETATLKCYPIPRHDTVYWYQQGPGQDPQFLISFYEKMQSDKGSIPDRFSAQQFSDYHSELNMSSLELGDSALYFCASSSATAGEIQYFGPGTRLLVL.

The V and J genes are TRBV2 and TRBJ1-1; D gene ambiguous. The CDR3 loop spans 13 amino acids. Trimming stripped 3 bases from V and 2 bases from J, with 7 bases between. CDR1 is SNHLY, CDR2 FYNNEI, per germline. The CDR3 bases are TGTGCCAGCAGTGAGGAGAGAAACACTGAAGCTTTCTTT. Translating it yields CASSEERNTEAFF.

V and J are TRBV3-1 (or the pseudogene TRBV3-2) and TRBJ2-7; 8 nucleotides match TRBD2. Germline V lookup: CDR1 LGHDT, CDR2 YNNKEL (reference sequence). The CDR3 has 14 residues. V lost 5 bases to trimming and J lost 4 bases; unmatched junction nucleotides: 7. This chain's CDR3 is CASSYSGSAYEQYF. In nucleotides, the CDR3 is TGTGCCAGCAGCTACAGCGGGAGCGCGTACGAGCAGTACTTC.

V gene TRBV19 combines with J gene TRBJ2-1; a possible D gene is TRBD2 (6 bases). This CDR3 has 17 residues. V was trimmed by 3 bases and J by 7 bases, leaving 22 bases between them. Germline-derived CDR1 and CDR2 are LNHDA and SQIVND (reference sequence). CDR3 in amino acids: CASSILSRGKRANEQFF. The CDR3 region has the DNA TGTGCCAGTAGTATCTTAAGTCGCGGGAAGAGAGCGAATGAGCAGTTCTTC.

This chain links TRBV29-1 with TRBJ2-7, with 9 bases that match TRBD1. The ends lost 5 bases at V and 4 bases at J; junction bases unmatched: 3. CDR1 is SQVTM, CDR2 ANQGSEA, per germline. The CDR3 has 12 residues. The CDR3 DNA reads TGCAGCGTTCAGGACAGGGGTTACGAGCAGTACTTC. Its translation: CSVQDRGYEQYF.

The genes are TRBV5-6 and TRBJ2-7, with D possibly matching TRBD1 (6 bases). The CDR3 is made up of 15 amino acids. V lost 0 bases and J lost 7, with 17 bases in between. Germline V gene lookup returns CDR1 SGHDT and CDR2 YYEEEE. As DNA, the CDR3 is TGTGCCAGCAGCTTGGCGCCGACAGGTCTCGATGAGCAGTACTTC. As protein: CASSLAPTGLDEQYF.

The V call is TRBV2, the J call TRBJ2-5; 11 bases match TRBD2. V lost 5 bases and J lost 5; bases outside the gene matches: 7. The CDR3 is 15 amino acids. From germline, CDR1 is SNHLY and CDR2 FYNNEI. CDR3 residues: CASSSSGGAGETQYF. The CDR3 DNA follows: TGTGCCAGCAGTAGTAGCGGGGGGGCCGGGGAGACCCAGTACTTC. Combining the CDR3 with reference TRBV2 and TRBJ2-5 gives the whole variable domain EPEVTQTPSHQVTQMGQEVILRCVPISNHLYFYWYRQILGQKVEFLVSFYNNEISEKSEIFDDQFSVERPDGSNFTLKIRSTKLEDSAMYFCASSSSGGAGETQYFGPGTRLLVL.

The J gene is TRBJ2-7, the V gene TRBV5-1; 7 bases align to TRBD2. Per germline, CDR1 SGHRS and CDR2 YFSETQ. The CDR3 is 15 residues long. The ends lost 5 bases at V and 6 bases at J; junction bases unmatched: 14. The CDR3 DNA follows: TGCGCCAGCAGGGACGGGACTAATCAAGGCGGCGAGCAGTACTTC. It specifies CASRDGTNQGGEQYF.

V gene TRBV5-1 combines with J gene TRBJ2-7, with D perhaps TRBD1 (6 bases). The V and J ends lost 1 base and 2 bases respectively, with 16 bases between them. Per germline, CDR1 SGHRS and CDR2 YFSETQ. The CDR3 sequence is 16 residues long. In DNA, the CDR3 is TGCGCCAGCAGCTTGTGGGGAGACAGGAATCCCTACGAGCAGTACTTC. Translated, it gives CASSLWGDRNPYEQYF.

The chain joins TRBV6-1 to TRBJ2-1, with 9 bases that match TRBD1. V was clipped by 2 bases and J by 5 bases; unmatched bases: 16. This CDR3 has 19 amino acids. Per germline, CDR1 MNHNS and CDR2 SASEGT. In DNA, the CDR3 is TGTGCCAGCAGTGAATGGAGGGGGACAGGGCTCAGTGGGAACAATGAGCAGTTCTTC. Protein: CASSEWRGTGLSGNNEQFF.